This T cell receptor (beta chain) was identified during a study of cytomegalovirus exposure and HLA in healthy donors. Study-level points and caveats: The authors listed 150 to 200 TCR beta chains as cytomegalovirus-associated.

Concerning this clone itself: Its specificity is not known. The junction does not match germline at one end; this may be a read error.

With 60 Vbeta and 13 Jbeta primers, the PCR was carried out. Assay used: immunoSEQ multiplex PCR; TCRdb lists only in-frame clones, some missing. The repertoire holds under 130,000 clones, with about three quarters as singletons. CDR1 and CDR2 (germline): SEHNR, FQNEAQ (reference sequence). The CDR3 length is 17 residues. The sequencing sample was made of PBMCs. This TCR derives from a female donor in good health and CMV-seropositive. The chain carries TRBV7-9 and TRBJ1-2, with TRBD1 identical over 11 bases. CDR3 protein: CSSSSVRRTGGGYGYTF. The CDR3 DNA is TGTTCCAGCAGCTCCGTCCGCCGGACAGGGGGCGGCTATGGCTACACCTTC.